Presented here are 31 T cell receptor beta chains from one specimen sequenced in a study of CD8 T cells in ankylosing spondylitis. TCRdb itself ran the 5' RACE reads through MiXCR, one entry per CDR3 protein. This sample has about 400,000 distinct CDR3 sequences, with 20% to 25% found just once. The specimen sequenced was blood, either unsorted or a sorted T cell fraction (not recorded which). Receptors originate from a male donor with ankylosing spondylitis or in good health (not recorded which).

V gene TRBV12-3 or TRBV12-4 combines with J gene TRBJ2-6, with TRBD1 matching over 7 bases. This CDR3 contains 17 residues. V gave up 5 bases and J gave up 4 bases; unmatched junction bases: 11. The CDR3 reads CASSANTGVWGANVLTF. CDR3 coding DNA: TGTGCCAGCAGTGCTAACACAGGGGTCTGGGGGGCCAACGTCCTGACTTTC.

This chain links TRBV10-2 with TRBJ2-2; D might be TRBD1 (6 bases). This CDR3 contains 14 residues. The ends were cut back, 8 bases at V and 7 bases at J, with 17 bases in the middle. Germline V lookup: CDR1 WSHSY, CDR2 SAAADI. CDR3 loop: CASLGGTGLGELFF. CDR3 nucleotide sequence: TGCGCCAGCCTAGGGGGAACAGGTCTCGGGGAGCTGTTTTTT.

The V and J genes are TRBV12-3 or TRBV12-4 and TRBJ2-1; 13 bases line up with TRBD2. The CDR3 runs to 16 residues. V lost 6 bases, J lost 9 bases, and 11 bases stayed unmatched. CDR3 protein: CASRPGLAGAGVEQFF. The DNA for the CDR3 is TGTGCCAGCAGACCCGGACTAGCGGGGGCCGGGGTTGAGCAGTTCTTC.

The gene calls are TRBV6-5 and TRBJ2-7, with D possibly TRBD1 on 6 matching bases. The CDR3 loop spans 15 amino acids. Germline V gene sequence: CDR1 MNHEY, CDR2 SVGAGI. Trimming took off 1 base at V and 5 bases at J, with 15 bases between the two ends. The CDR3 DNA sequence: TGTGCCAGCAGTTACTTTTCCACAGGGTCCCACGAGCAGTACTTC. It codes for CASSYFSTGSHEQYF.

The chain uses TRBV6-2 or TRBV6-3 and TRBJ2-5; D is unresolved. With 0 bases removed from V and 2 bases from J, the gap between germline ends came to 10 bases. Germline CDR1 MNHEY, CDR2 SVGEGT. This CDR3 is built from 15 residues. The chain's CDR3 is CASSYSVGGQETQYF. CDR3 coding DNA: TGTGCCAGCAGTTACTCGGTCGGCGGTCAAGAGACCCAGTACTTC.

This chain uses TRBV10-1 with TRBJ2-2; D not resolved. V lost 3 bases and J 0 bases, leaving 8 bases between the germline ends. The germline CDR1 and CDR2 sequences are WNHNN and SYGVQD (reference sequence). This CDR3 has 15 residues. CDR3 sequence: CASSENPSNTGELFF. The CDR3 region has the DNA TGCGCCAGCAGTGAAAACCCTTCGAACACCGGGGAGCTGTTTTTT.

This clonotype appeared a few times. V is TRBV27 and J is TRBJ2-3; 8 bases line up with TRBD1. Germline V gene sequence: CDR1 MNHEY, CDR2 SMNVEV (reference sequence). J was trimmed by 0 bases and V by 8 bases; bases with no gene match: 16. This CDR3 has 18 residues. Here the CDR3 DNA reads TGTGCCAGCCTCCGCGGACAGGGAGAGGCTTCTAGCACAGATACGCAGTATTTT. It yields the protein CASLRGQGEASSTDTQYF.

The chain employs TRBV20-1 and TRBJ2-5, with D possibly being TRBD2 (6 bases). CDR3 size: 12 residues. Germline V gene data show CDR1 as DFQATT and CDR2 as SNEGSKA (reference sequence). V shed 6 bases and J shed 5 bases, with 13 bases lying between them. CDR3 residues: CSAWGGVETQYF. CDR3 DNA: TGCAGTGCCTGGGGCGGGGTGGAGACCCAGTACTTC.

This clonotype was detected only a few times. V is TRBV30 and J is TRBJ2-1; D gene uncertain. Trimming removed 0 bases at V and 6 bases at J, with 9 bases between. Per the germline V gene, CDR1 is GTSNPN and CDR2 is SVGIG (reference sequence). CDR3 length equals 13 residues. The CDR3 reads CAWSVGHTNEQFF. The CDR3 coding sequence is TGTGCCTGGAGTGTTGGCCATACCAATGAGCAGTTCTTC.

This clonotype was seen a handful of times. The V and J genes are TRBV9 and TRBJ1-2; D is perhaps TRBD1 (5 bases). CDR3 length: 15 amino acids. From germline, CDR1 is SGDLS and CDR2 YYNGEE. The V end lost 3 bases, the J end lost 4 bases, and 16 bases lay between the germline ends. As DNA, the CDR3 is TGTGCCAGCAGCGCGAATGGTTGGGGGATCTATGGCTACACCTTC. This translates into CASSANGWGIYGYTF. The variable domain in full, completed from reference TRBV9 and TRBJ1-2, reads DSGVTQTPKHLITATGQRVTLRCSPRSGDLSVYWYQQSLDQGLQFLIQYYNGEERAKGNILERFSAQQFPDLHSELNLSSLELGDSALYFCASSANGWGIYGYTFGSGTRLTVV.

This clonotype was seen more than once but under ten times. The V gene is TRBV5-1, the J gene TRBJ2-3; D is uncertain. This CDR3 region has 12 residues. Deletions cut 0 bases from V and 7 bases from J, with 6 bases between. Germline CDR1 and CDR2: SGHRS and YFSETQ. CDR3 in DNA: TGCGCCAGCAGCTTGGTCCCATATACGCAGTATTTT. This sequence encodes CASSLVPYTQYF.

V and J are TRBV11-2 and TRBJ2-7; no clear D. Germline V gene data show CDR1 as SGHAT and CDR2 as FQNNGV. The length of the CDR3 is 13 residues. Trimming shortened V by 0 bases and J by 2 bases, and 5 bases separated the two germline ends. CDR3 in DNA: TGTGCCAGCAGCTTAGATGACCCCTACGAGCAGTACTTC. Translated: CASSLDDPYEQYF.

This clonotype showed up just a few times. This CDR3 is CASSHLDLTQYF. DNA for the CDR3: TGCGCCAGCAGCCACCTAGACTTGACCCAGTACTTC. The chain links TRBV4-1 to TRBJ2-5; D unclear. CDR1 MGHRA and CDR2 YSYEKL come from the germline V gene. This CDR3 contains 12 residues. Trimming took off 3 bases at V and 7 bases at J, with 9 bases between the two ends.

The chain recombines TRBV20-1 with TRBJ2-1, with 9 bases identical to TRBD2. This CDR3 contains 14 residues. Germline V lookup: CDR1 DFQATT, CDR2 SNEGSKA (reference sequence). With V trimmed by 5 bases and J by 5 bases, 7 bases remained unmatched. CDR3 DNA: TGCAGTGCTGAATCTAGCGGGGCCGACAATGAGCAGTTCTTC. Residues: CSAESSGADNEQFF.

The rearrangement joins TRBV12-3 or TRBV12-4 to TRBJ2-7, with D uncertain. Trimming pared 7 bases from V and 2 bases from J, leaving 12 bases between. This CDR3 has 13 residues. CDR3 sequence reads: CASIGPPTYEQYF. CDR3 nucleotides: TGTGCCAGCATTGGACCGCCAACCTACGAGCAGTACTTC.

This clonotype was counted a few times. The V gene is TRBV6-6, the J gene TRBJ2-7; 8 nucleotides align to TRBD1. V lost 5 bases and J lost 3; bases outside the gene matches: 3. CDR3 length: 13 residues. The germline V gene has CDR1 MNHNY and CDR2 SVGAGI (reference sequence). The CDR3 here is CASSVDRVYEQYF. CDR3 DNA sequence: TGTGCCAGCAGTGTGGACAGGGTCTACGAGCAGTACTTC.

Only one count was recorded for this clonotype. The germline gene is not matched at one end of the junction; a read error may be the cause. The chain links TRBV12-3 or TRBV12-4 to TRBJ2-2; 12 bases fit TRBD2. The CDR3 covers 18 residues. The CDR3 region is CAISPNLAGGPYTGELFF. The DNA for the CDR3 is TGTGCCATCAGTCCCAATCTAGCGGGGGGGCCGTACACCGGGGAGCTGTTTTTT.

The rearrangement joins TRBV20-1 to TRBJ2-5; D possibly corresponds to TRBD1 (6 bases). Germline V gene data show CDR1 as DFQATT and CDR2 as SNEGSKA (reference sequence). With 6 bases removed from V and 0 bases from J, the gap between germline ends came to 11 bases. This CDR3 region has 13 residues. CDR3 in amino acids: CSARDRYQETQYF. The CDR3 nucleotides are TGCAGTGCGCGAGACAGGTACCAAGAGACCCAGTACTTC.

This clonotype was detected only once. The rearrangement joins TRBV7-9 to TRBJ2-7; 11 nucleotides agree with TRBD2. Germline V gives CDR1 SEHNR, CDR2 FQNEAQ (reference sequence). The V gene end was trimmed by 6 bases and the J gene end by 7 bases; junction bases not matched to a gene: 11. This CDR3 region has 15 residues. In DNA, the CDR3 is TGTGCCAGCAGAAAGACTAGCGGGGCCGTAGGGGAGCAGTACTTC. Protein sequence: CASRKTSGAVGEQYF. Full variable domain (outside the CDR3, taken from reference TRBV7-9 and TRBJ2-7): DTGVSQNPRHKITKRGQNVTFRCDPISEHNRLYWYRQTLGQGPEFLTYFQNEAQLEKSRLLSDRFSAERPKGSFSTLEIQRTEQGDSAMYLCASRKTSGAVGEQYFGPGTRLTVT.

For the CDR3, the DNA is TGTGCCTGGACAGGAGTTTCTGACGAGGATACGCAGTATTTT. Its translation: CAWTGVSDEDTQYF. V and J are TRBV30 and TRBJ2-3; D is unresolved. The V and J ends lost 4 bases and 6 bases respectively, with 17 bases between them. This CDR3 has 14 amino acids. Germline loops: CDR1 GTSNPN, CDR2 SVGIG (reference sequence).

The V and J genes are TRBV11-2 and TRBJ2-3; no clear D. Between the trimmed V and J ends, which lost 1 base and 4 bases, there was a span of 12 bases. Germline CDR1 reads SGHAT; CDR2 reads FQNNGV. This CDR3 has 15 residues. CDR3 sequence (DNA): TGTGCCAGCAGCTTAGTTGCGGTCTGGGCAGATACGCAGTATTTT. This gives the protein CASSLVAVWADTQYF.

This clonotype was observed a few times. The chain uses TRBV20-1 and TRBJ2-5; 10 bases are shared with TRBD2. The V segment lost 7 bases and the J segment 2 bases; nucleotides outside the gene matches: 19. CDR3 size: 18 residues. Germline V gene sequence: CDR1 DFQATT, CDR2 SNEGSKA (reference sequence). The DNA of the CDR3 is TGCAGTGTTGAGGCTAGCGGGGGATCCTTGATGCATCAAGAGACCCAGTACTTC. Translated: CSVEASGGSLMHQETQYF.

The chain has TRBV9 and TRBJ2-3; 8 bases map to TRBD1. The CDR3 length is 12 residues. Germline values: CDR1 SGDLS, CDR2 YYNGEE. The V gene end was trimmed by 3 bases and the J gene end by 14 bases; junction bases not matched to a gene: 8. The CDR3 sequence: CASSAPGQERYF. In DNA form, the CDR3 reads TGTGCCAGCAGCGCACCGGGACAGGAACGGTATTTT.

The chain couples TRBV5-6 to TRBJ2-7; D perhaps matches TRBD2 (5 bases). The CDR3 totals 13 residues. V was cut by 9 bases and J by 2 bases, with 15 bases left in between. Germline assignment: CDR1 SGHDT and CDR2 YYEEEE. In DNA, the CDR3 is TGTGCCATCGGCCCTGGACTCCCCTACGAGCAGTACTTC. Translation gives CAIGPGLPYEQYF. The variable domain in full, completed from reference TRBV5-6 and TRBJ2-7, reads DAGVTQSPTHLIKTRGQQVTLRCSPKSGHDTVSWYQQALGQGPQFIFQYYEEEERQRGNFPDRFSGHQFPNYSSELNVNALLLGDSALYLCAIGPGLPYEQYFGPGTRLTVT.

The rearrangement uses TRBV12-3 or TRBV12-4 and TRBJ2-7; TRBD1 matches at 7 bases. The V and J ends lost 5 bases and 3 bases, in that order; junction bases with no gene match: 10. The CDR3 length is 15 residues. The CDR3 nucleotides are TGTGCCAGCAGTCCCCAGACAGGGCCAGGCTACGAGCAGTACTTC. Its protein product is CASSPQTGPGYEQYF.

This chain links TRBV13 with TRBJ2-6, with no clear D. This CDR3 is 15 amino acids long. Looked up from germline, CDR1 is PRHDT and CDR2 is FYEKMQ (reference sequence). V lost 4 bases and J 0 bases, leaving 7 bases between the germline ends. DNA for the CDR3: TGTGCCAGCAGCTCTACAGACTCTGGGGCCAACGTCCTGACTTTC. Translation: CASSSTDSGANVLTF.

V gene TRBV5-1 combines with J gene TRBJ2-5, with TRBD2 matching over 14 bases. This CDR3 comprises 15 residues. With 4 bases clipped from V and 4 bases from J, the junction kept 3 bases outside the gene matches. Germline CDR1 SGHRS, CDR2 YFSETQ. CDR3 sequence: CASSTGTSGRETQYF. Here the CDR3 DNA reads TGCGCCAGCAGCACCGGGACTAGCGGGAGAGAGACCCAGTACTTC.

This clonotype has a handful of counts. J is TRBJ2-7 and V is TRBV11-2; D is ambiguous. Trimming removed 3 bases at V and 2 bases at J, with 8 bases between. The germline V gene has CDR1 SGHAT and CDR2 FQNNGV. CDR3 length equals 13 residues. CDR3 residues: CASSLITTYEQYF. CDR3 DNA: TGTGCCAGCAGCTTGATTACCACCTACGAGCAGTACTTC.

The chain recombines TRBV3-1 with TRBJ2-7; D not resolved. Germline loops: CDR1 LGHDT, CDR2 YNNKEL (reference sequence). This CDR3 is built from 16 residues. V dropped 0 bases and J dropped 5 bases, with 17 bases sitting between them. Written as DNA, the CDR3 is TGTGCCAGCAGCCAAGAAACGGCGGTAATCCGTGACGAGCAGTACTTC. Translated, it gives CASSQETAVIRDEQYF.

In its sample, this clonotype was seen a few times. This chain joins TRBV6-5 and TRBJ1-2, with 8 bases fitting TRBD1. Looked up from germline, CDR1 is MNHEY and CDR2 is SVGAGI. V lost 2 bases and J lost 5; bases outside the gene matches: 4. The CDR3 totals 14 residues. This CDR3 reads CASSYQDRAYGYTF. In nucleotides, the CDR3 is TGTGCCAGCAGTTACCAGGACAGGGCATATGGCTACACCTTC.

This chain links TRBV30 with TRBJ2-7; 11 bases map to TRBD2. In germline, CDR1 is GTSNPN, CDR2 SVGIG (reference sequence). This CDR3 has 14 amino acids. V lost 0 bases to trimming and J lost 6 bases; unmatched junction nucleotides: 4. The CDR3 spells CAWSVLAGVAEQYF. The CDR3 DNA is TGTGCCTGGAGTGTACTAGCGGGGGTGGCCGAGCAGTACTTC. The full variable domain, with the rest looked up from reference TRBV30 and TRBJ2-7, is SQTIHQWPATLVQPVGSPLSLECTVEGTSNPNLYWYRQAAGRGLQLLFYSVGIGQISSEVPQNLSASRPQDRQFILSSKKLLLSDSGFYLCAWSVLAGVAEQYFGPGTRLTVT.